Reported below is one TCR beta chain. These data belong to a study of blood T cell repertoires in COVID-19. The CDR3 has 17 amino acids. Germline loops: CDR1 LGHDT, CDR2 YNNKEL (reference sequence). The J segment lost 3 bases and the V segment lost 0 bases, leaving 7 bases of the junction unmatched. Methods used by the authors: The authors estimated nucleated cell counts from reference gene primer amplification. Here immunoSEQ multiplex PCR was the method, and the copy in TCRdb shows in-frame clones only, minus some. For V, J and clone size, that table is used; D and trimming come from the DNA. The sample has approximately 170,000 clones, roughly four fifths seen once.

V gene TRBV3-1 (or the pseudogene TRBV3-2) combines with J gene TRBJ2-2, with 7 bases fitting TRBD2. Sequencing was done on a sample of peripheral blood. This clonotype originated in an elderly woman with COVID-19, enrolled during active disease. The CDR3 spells CASSQDGSGDYTGELFF. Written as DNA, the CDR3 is TGTGCCAGCAGCCAAGATGGGAGCGGGGACTACACCGGGGAGCTGTTTTTT.